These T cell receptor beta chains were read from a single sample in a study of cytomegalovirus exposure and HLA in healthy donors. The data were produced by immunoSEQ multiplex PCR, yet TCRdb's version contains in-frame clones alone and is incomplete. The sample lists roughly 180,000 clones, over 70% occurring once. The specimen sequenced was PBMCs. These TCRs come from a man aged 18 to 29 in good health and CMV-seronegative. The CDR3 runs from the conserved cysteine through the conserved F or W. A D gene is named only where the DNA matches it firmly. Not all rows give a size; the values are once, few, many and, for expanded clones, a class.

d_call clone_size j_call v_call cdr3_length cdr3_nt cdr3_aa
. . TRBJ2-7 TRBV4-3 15 TGCGCCAGCAGCCAAGAGGACAGTGACTGGCTCGAGCAGTACTTC CASSQEDSDWLEQYF
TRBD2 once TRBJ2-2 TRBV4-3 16 TGCGCCAGCAGCCAAGCTAATAGCGGGGGGACCGGGGAGCTGTTTTTT CASSQANSGGTGELFF
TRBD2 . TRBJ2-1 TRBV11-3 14 TGTGCCAGCAGCTTAGGACTAGCCAACAATGAGCAGTTCTTC CASSLGLANNEQFF
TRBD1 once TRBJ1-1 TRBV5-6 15 TGTGCCAGCAGCGTCGTGGGACAGGGGAACACTGAAGCTTTCTTT CASSVVGQGNTEAFF
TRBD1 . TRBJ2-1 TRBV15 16 TGTGCCACCAGCGACTGGGTTCGGCAGGGGGAGAATGAGCAGTTCTTC CATSDWVRQGENEQFF
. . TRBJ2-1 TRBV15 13 TGTGCCACCAGCCGGGGACTCGACAATGAGCAGTTCTTC CATSRGLDNEQFF
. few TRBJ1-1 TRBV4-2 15 TGTGCCAGCAGCCAATCCACAGGGATGAACACTGAAGCTTTCTTT CASSQSTGMNTEAFF
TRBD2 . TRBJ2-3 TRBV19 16 TGTGCCAGTAGTATAGGGACTAGCGGGACGCCAGATACGCAGTATTTT CASSIGTSGTPDTQYF
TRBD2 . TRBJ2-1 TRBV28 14 TGTGCCGCCAGGACTAGCGGGAAGGTCGATGAGCAGTTCTTC CAARTSGKVDEQFF
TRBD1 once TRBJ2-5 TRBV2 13 TGTGCCAACAAGAAGGGGGCCAAAGAGACCCAGTACTTC CANKKGAKETQYF
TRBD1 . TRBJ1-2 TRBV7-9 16 TGTGCCAGCAGCTCGGGGACAGGAACGTGGGTAGCCGGCTACACCTTC CASSSGTGTWVAGYTF
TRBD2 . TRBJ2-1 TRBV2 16 TGTGCCGTTACCCCGACTAGCGGGGGGGTTCCGGGTGAGCAGTTCTTC CAVTPTSGGVPGEQFF
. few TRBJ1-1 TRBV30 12 TGTGCCTGGAGCGCAATCCACAGCGGAGCTTTCTTT CAWSAIHSGAFF
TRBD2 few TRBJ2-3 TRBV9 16 TGTGCCAGCAGCGGTGGTAGCGGGGGACCAGGAAGAACGCAGTATTTT CASSGGSGGPGRTQYF
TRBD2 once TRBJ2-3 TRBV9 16 TGTGCCAGCAGCGTAGCTAGCGGGGGGGCCTCAGATACGCAGTATTTT CASSVASGGASDTQYF
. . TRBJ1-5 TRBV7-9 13 TGTGCCAGCAGCCTCCGGGTGACAGGGCCCCAGCATTTT CASSLRVTGPQHF
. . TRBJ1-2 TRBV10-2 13 TGCGCCAGCAGTCGGGAGGGGCACTATGGCTACACCTTC CASSREGHYGYTF
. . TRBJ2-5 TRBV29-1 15 TGCAGCGTTTCATTCTATGGGGGACAAGAAGAGACCCAGTACTTC CSVSFYGGQEETQYF
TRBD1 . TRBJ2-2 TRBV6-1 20 TGTGCCAGCAGTCAAGGGACCGGGACAGGGAGGTTCGCGAACACCGGGGAGCTGTTTTTT CASSQGTGTGRFANTGELFF
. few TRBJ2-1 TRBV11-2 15 TGTGCCAGCAGCTTTAGGACAGAAGACTACAATGAGCAGTTCTTC CASSFRTEDYNEQFF
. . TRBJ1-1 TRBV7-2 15 TGTGCCAGCAGCTTTAGGCAGGCCGTCAACACTGAAGCTTTCTTT CASSFRQAVNTEAFF
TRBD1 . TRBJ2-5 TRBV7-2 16 TGTGCCAGCAGCTCCAGACAGGGGATAGTAAGAGAGACCCAGTACTTC CASSSRQGIVRETQYF
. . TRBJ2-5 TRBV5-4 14 TGTGCCAGCAGCTCTCGGGAGCGGAGGGAGACCCAGTACTTC CASSSRERRETQYF
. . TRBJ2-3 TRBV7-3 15 TGTGCCAGCAGCTTGGGGGGGGCCGTCGGAGATACGCAGTATTTT CASSLGGAVGDTQYF
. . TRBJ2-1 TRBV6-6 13 TGTGCCAGCCACCGGGACTCCGCCGATGAGCAGTTCTTC CASHRDSADEQFF
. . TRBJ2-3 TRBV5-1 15 TGCGCCAGCAGCTTGAATCGGGTGGGTACCGATACGCAGTATTTT CASSLNRVGTDTQYF
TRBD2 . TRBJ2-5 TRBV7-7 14 TGTGCTAGCAGTTTAACCGGGACTAAAGAGACCCAGTACTTC CASSLTGTKETQYF
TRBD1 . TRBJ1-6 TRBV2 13 TGTGCCAGCAGAAACAGGGGCGGTTCACCCCTCCACTTT CASRNRGGSPLHF
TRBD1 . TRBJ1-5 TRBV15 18 TGTGCCACCAGCAAACAGGTTCTATATTTAGGGGGCGATCAGCCCCAGCATTTT CATSKQVLYLGGDQPQHF
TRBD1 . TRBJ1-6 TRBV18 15 TGTGCCAGCTCACAGCCGGGACAGGGAAATTCACCCCTCCACTTT CASSQPGQGNSPLHF
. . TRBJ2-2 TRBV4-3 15 TGCGCCAGCAGCCAAAAGGGACTGATCACCGGGGAGCTGTTTTTT CASSQKGLITGELFF
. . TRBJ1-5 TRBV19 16 TGTGCCAGTAGTATAGAGGCAGGGGTAGGCAATCAGCCCCAGCATTTT CASSIEAGVGNQPQHF